This T cell receptor (beta chain) comes out of a study of T cells after yellow fever vaccination. Each CDR3 protein gets one entry after TCRdb re-called the 5' RACE reads with MiXCR. The sample holds some 600,000 distinct CDR3 sequences; about a sixth are singletons and the top ten take 15% to 20%. Notes on the study in general: Among all clonotypes, a small share was observed in both CD4 and CD8 compartments. The booster response re-showed most primary clones: around 95% CD4, approximately 86% CD8.

The germline V and J ends were trimmed by 0 bases and 7 bases, with 12 bases remaining between them. Germline V gives CDR1 GTSNPN, CDR2 SVGIG (reference sequence). The CDR3 covers 14 residues. Of note for this clonotype: The target antigen is unknown.

Sequences were derived from PBMCs, sampled less than 6 days after the first yellow fever vaccination. V is TRBV30 and J is TRBJ2-2, with a tentative D call TRBD2 (6 bases). This sequence originates from a young man who received the YFV17D yellow fever vaccine. DNA for the CDR3: TGTGCCTGGAGTGTATCTGGGGGAGGCGGGGAGCTGTTTTTT. Translation: CAWSVSGGGGELFF.